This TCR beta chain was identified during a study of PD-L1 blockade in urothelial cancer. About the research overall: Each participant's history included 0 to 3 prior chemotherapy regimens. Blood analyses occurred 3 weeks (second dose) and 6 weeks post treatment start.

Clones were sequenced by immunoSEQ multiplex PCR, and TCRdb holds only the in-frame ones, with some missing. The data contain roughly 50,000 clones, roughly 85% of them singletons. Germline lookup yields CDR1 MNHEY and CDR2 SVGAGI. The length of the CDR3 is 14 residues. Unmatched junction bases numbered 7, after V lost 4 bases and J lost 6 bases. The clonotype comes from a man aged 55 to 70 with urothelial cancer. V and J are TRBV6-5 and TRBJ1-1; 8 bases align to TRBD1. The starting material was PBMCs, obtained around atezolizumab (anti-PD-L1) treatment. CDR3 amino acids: CASSFLQGGSEAFF. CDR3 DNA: TGTGCCAGCAGTTTCCTACAGGGGGGCTCTGAAGCTTTCTTT.